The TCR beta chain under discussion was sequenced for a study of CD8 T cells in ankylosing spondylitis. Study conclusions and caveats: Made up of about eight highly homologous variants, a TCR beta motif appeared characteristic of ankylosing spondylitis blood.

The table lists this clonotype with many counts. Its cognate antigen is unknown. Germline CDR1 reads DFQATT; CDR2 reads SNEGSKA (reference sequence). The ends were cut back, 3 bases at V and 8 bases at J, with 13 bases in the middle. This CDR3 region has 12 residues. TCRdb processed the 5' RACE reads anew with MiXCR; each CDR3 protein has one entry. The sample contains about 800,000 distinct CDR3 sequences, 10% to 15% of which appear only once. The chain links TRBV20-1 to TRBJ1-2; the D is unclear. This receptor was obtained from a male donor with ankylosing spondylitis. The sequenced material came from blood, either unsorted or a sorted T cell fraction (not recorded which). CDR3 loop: CSASVPGGGYTF. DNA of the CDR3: TGCAGTGCTAGTGTGCCGGGAGGAGGCTACACCTTC.